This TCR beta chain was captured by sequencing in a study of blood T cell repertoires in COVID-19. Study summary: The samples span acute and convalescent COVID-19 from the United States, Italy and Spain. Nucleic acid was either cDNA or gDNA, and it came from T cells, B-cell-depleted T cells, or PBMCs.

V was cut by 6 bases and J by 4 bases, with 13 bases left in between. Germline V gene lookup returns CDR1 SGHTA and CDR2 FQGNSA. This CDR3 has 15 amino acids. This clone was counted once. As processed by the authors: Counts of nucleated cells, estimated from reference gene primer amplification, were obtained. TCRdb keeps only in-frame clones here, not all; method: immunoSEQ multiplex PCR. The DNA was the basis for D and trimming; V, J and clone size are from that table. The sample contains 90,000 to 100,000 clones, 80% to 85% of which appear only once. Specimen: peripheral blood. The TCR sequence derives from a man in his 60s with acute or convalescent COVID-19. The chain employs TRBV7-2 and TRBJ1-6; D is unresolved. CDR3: CASSHEFRYNSPLHF. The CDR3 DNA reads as TGTGCCAGCAGTCACGAATTCAGATATAATTCACCCCTCCACTTT. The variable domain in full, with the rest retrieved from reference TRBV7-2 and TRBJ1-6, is GAGVSQSPSNKVTEKGKDVELRCDPISGHTALYWYRQSLGQGLEFLIYFQGNSAPDKSGLPSDRFSAERTGGSVSTLTIQRTQQEDSAVYLCASSHEFRYNSPLHFGNGTRLTVT.